The next 14 T cell receptor beta chains were all read from a single sample in a study of CXCR3-negative and CXCR3-positive naive CD8 T cells. Researchers prepared the TRB cDNA libraries using 5' RACE with UMI labels. TCRdb reprocessed the 5' RACE reads, keeping one entry per CDR3 protein, no DNA. The specimen's table records 100,000 to 150,000 distinct CDR3 sequences. Material: naive CXCR3- CD8+ T cells from blood. Subset noted: CD45RO-CCR7+CD27+CD95- naive CD8+ T cells lacking CXCR3 (TNR3-). The receptors here all came from a human donor in good health. Some clones in this sample may be carry-over from other donors' samples.

The gene calls are TRBV7-9 and TRBJ1-4; lacking DNA, the TRBD1 call made by TCRdb goes unchecked. The CDR3 length is 14 residues. CDR1 is SEHNR and CDR2 is FQNEAQ in the germline V gene (reference sequence). The CDR3 sequence is CASSLVTGDEKLFF.

The CDR3 region is CASSPSGTSSVISYNEQFF. This chain uses TRBV12-3 or TRBV12-4 with TRBJ2-1; TCRdb gives TRBD2 as the D gene, but with no DNA this cannot be confirmed. The CDR3 contains 19 residues.

The chain recombines TRBV12-3 or TRBV12-4 with TRBJ1-1. This CDR3 is built from 11 residues. CDR3 amino acids: CASSLRGEAFF.

V and J are TRBV11-3 and TRBJ2-1; TCRdb lists TRBD2, though no DNA is available to test this call. This CDR3 is built from 15 residues. Per germline, CDR1 SGHNT and CDR2 YENEEA. CDR3 amino acids: CASRLDPAGINEQFF.

The genes are TRBV7-9 and TRBJ2-5; there is no DNA to check the TCRdb D call of TRBD2. Germline V gene data show CDR1 as SEHNR and CDR2 as FQNEAQ (reference sequence). This CDR3 is built from 18 residues. The CDR3 here is CASSPPEGMGASGETQYF.

The rearrangement uses TRBV21-1 and TRBJ2-7; TCRdb's assignment of TRBD2 cannot be checked, as there is no DNA. TRBV21-1 is a known pseudogene. This CDR3 has 16 amino acids. CDR3 residues: CASSGREGTSSYEQYF.

The CDR3 reads CASSTGASYNEQFF. J is TRBJ2-1 and V is TRBV7-9; TCRdb outputs TRBD1, but without DNA this stays unchecked. CDR3 length equals 14 residues. Germline V gene sequence: CDR1 SEHNR, CDR2 FQNEAQ (reference sequence).

V usage is TRBV12-3 or TRBV12-4 and J usage is TRBJ2-1; absent DNA, TCRdb's TRBD2 call cannot be checked. The CDR3 covers 15 residues. CDR3: CASSPGLASHNEQFF.

V and J are TRBV28 and TRBJ2-7. Germline V gene lookup returns CDR1 MDHEN and CDR2 SYDVKM. CDR3 size: 14 residues. The CDR3 sequence: CASRLSGDSYEQYF.

The chain uses TRBV5-6 and TRBJ2-1; lacking DNA, the TRBD1 call made by TCRdb goes unchecked. CDR1 SGHDT and CDR2 YYEEEE come from the germline V gene. This CDR3 spans 12 amino acids. The CDR3 loop is CASRMDRGREFF.

This rearrangement joins TRBV14 to TRBJ2-7; checking the TCRdb D call of TRBD2 is not possible without DNA. The germline CDR1 and CDR2 sequences are SGHDN and FVKESK. CDR3 size: 16 residues. The CDR3 here is CASSQDTTSETYEQYF. Based on the CDR3 plus reference TRBV14 and TRBJ2-7, the full variable domain is EAGVTQFPSHSVIEKGQTVTLRCDPISGHDNLYWYRRVMGKEIKFLLHFVKESKQDESGMPNNRFLAERTGGTYSTLKVQPAELEDSGVYFCASSQDTTSETYEQYFGPGTRLTVT.

Here the CDR3 reads CASSNQRGGAKTGELFF. The V and J genes are TRBV21-1 and TRBJ2-2; TCRdb indicates TRBD1, and absent DNA this call remains unverified. TRBV21-1 corresponds to a pseudogene. The CDR3 totals 17 residues.

The chain joins TRBV20-1 to TRBJ2-3; TCRdb selects TRBD2, and the lack of DNA leaves this call unchecked. The germline V gene has CDR1 DFQATT and CDR2 SNEGSKA (reference sequence). The CDR3 covers 15 residues. This CDR3 reads CSARVMEEITDTQYF.

The chain carries TRBV6-5 and TRBJ2-7; as DNA is missing, the TRBD1 call by TCRdb cannot be tested. The germline V gene encodes CDR1 MNHEY and CDR2 SVGAGI. The CDR3 is 15 residues long. The CDR3 loop is CASSFTPGQHYEQYF.